The T cell receptor beta chain described here comes from a study of blood T cell repertoires in COVID-19 (TCRdb year 2020). For the wider study: The collaborator samples originated in the United States, Italy and Spain and spanned the acute and convalescent phases of COVID-19. The material from the prospective study consisted of cDNA or gDNA derived from T cells, B-cell-depleted T cells, or PBMCs. Subjects who had been exposed to COVID-19, were actively infected with it, or had recovered from it provided the deeply sampled blood TCRbeta repertoires that made up the dataset. A freely available public database, intended as a resource for researchers studying the immune response to SARS-CoV-2, is where the repertoires were released. The samples were drawn from the first 160 participants of the ongoing ImmuneRACE study and from 950 to 1,500 subjects provided by 6 global collaborators. Nearly every sample came with metadata listing a de-identified subject ID, COVID-19 status, age in years and sex. Where available, HLA class I and class II types were obtained from metadata supplied by the sample provider rather than from assay-based typing.

TCRbeta CDR3 regions were amplified from genomic DNA by means of the immunoSEQ Assay, a bias-controlled multiplex PCR. As for how the authors treated the data: The number of nucleated cells in each sample was estimated by amplification of reference gene primers within the assay. Sequence reads were collapsed and filtered to measure the absolute abundance of every unique TCRbeta CDR3 rearrangement. Productive Simpson clonality was computed per sample as the square root of Simpson's diversity index over productive rearrangements. In TCRdb, the immuneACCESS table is reduced to in-frame sequences with V and J assigned. These tables do not hold every clone; where another copy was compared, an unresolved V gene accounts for under half, and the others remain unexplained. The DNA was the basis for D and trimming; V, J and clone size are from that table. This sample has 210,000 or so clones in its table, and 83% of those were observed once. Of the sample, roughly 1.2% falls within the top ten clones.

On this clone: Which antigen it targets is not known. Per-nucleotide qualities are absent, and no much larger clonotype sits a single base away.

The full study reports these points: The quantity of clinical and demographic metadata differed by source and by participant and was supplied without curation.

From its cysteine to its phenylalanine, the CDR3 spans 22 amino acids. Only the CDR3 part of the read is kept: 66 bases, read in frame from the first base. V trim: 1 base; J trim: 2 bases; unmatched bases: 21. The germline V gene sets CDR1 to LGHNA and CDR2 to YSLEER. One collaborating source in Seattle enrolled patients during active infection and followed them longitudinally through the course of disease. Collaborating institutions collected whole blood in K2EDTA tubes following their own protocols. Collaborator samples were shipped for TCRbeta analysis as frozen whole blood, isolated PBMCs, or DNA extracted from either sample type.

The source is a woman aged 25 to 39 with COVID-19, enrolled during active disease. What was sequenced was peripheral blood. Here the chain combines TRBV4-3 and TRBJ2-7; a stretch of 12 junction bases matches TRBD2. This receptor carries the CDR3 CASSQVYGDRPPTSGSPYEQYF. At the DNA level, the sequence is TGCGCCAGCAGCCAAGTCTATGGGGACCGACCCCCGACTAGCGGGAGTCCCTACGAGCAGTACTTC.